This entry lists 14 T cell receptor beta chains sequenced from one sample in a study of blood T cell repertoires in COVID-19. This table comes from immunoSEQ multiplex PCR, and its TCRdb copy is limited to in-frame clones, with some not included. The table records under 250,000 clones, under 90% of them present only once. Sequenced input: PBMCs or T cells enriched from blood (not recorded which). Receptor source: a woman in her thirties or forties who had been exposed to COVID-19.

In nucleotides, the CDR3 is TGCGCCAGCAGCGCCTCTAGCGGGGCCTACAATGAGCAGTTCTTC. Translated: CASSASSGAYNEQFF. This chain connects TRBV5-1 to TRBJ2-1, with 9 bases fitting TRBD2. V trimming: 4 bases; J trimming: 2 bases; junction bases outside the gene matches: 4. Germline V gives CDR1 SGHRS, CDR2 YFSETQ. The CDR3 extends over 15 amino acids.

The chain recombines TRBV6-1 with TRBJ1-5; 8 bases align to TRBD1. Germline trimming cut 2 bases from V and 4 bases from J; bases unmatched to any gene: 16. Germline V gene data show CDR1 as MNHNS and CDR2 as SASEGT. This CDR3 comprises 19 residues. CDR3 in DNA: TGTGCCAGCAGTGAAAAAATGGGGACCGACAGGGGTGGGAATCAGCCCCAGCATTTT. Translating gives CASSEKMGTDRGGNQPQHF.

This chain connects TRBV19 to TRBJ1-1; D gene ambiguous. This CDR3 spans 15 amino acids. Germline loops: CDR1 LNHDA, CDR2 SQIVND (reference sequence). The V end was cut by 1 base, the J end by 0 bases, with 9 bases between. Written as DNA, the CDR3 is TGTGCCAGTAGTATAGTGAAGACTGTGAACACTGAAGCTTTCTTT. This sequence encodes CASSIVKTVNTEAFF.

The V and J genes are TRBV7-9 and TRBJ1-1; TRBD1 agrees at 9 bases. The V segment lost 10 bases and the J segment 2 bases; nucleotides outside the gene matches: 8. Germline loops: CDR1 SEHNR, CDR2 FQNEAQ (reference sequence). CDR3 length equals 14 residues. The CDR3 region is CATSPGQGNTEAFF. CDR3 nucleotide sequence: TGTGCCACTTCTCCGGGACAGGGAAACACTGAAGCTTTCTTT.

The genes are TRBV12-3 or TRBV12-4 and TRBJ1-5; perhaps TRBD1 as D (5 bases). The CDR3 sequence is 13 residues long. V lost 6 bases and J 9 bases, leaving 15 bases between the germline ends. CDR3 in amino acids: CASSRGEAGPQHF. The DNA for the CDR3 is TGTGCCAGCAGCCGGGGGGAGGCGGGGCCCCAGCATTTT.

CDR3 in amino acids: CASGLDPGTTGYTF. CDR3 nucleotide sequence: TGTGCTAGTGGCCTCGACCCCGGGACAACTGGCTACACCTTC. This rearrangement joins TRBV12-5 to TRBJ1-2, with D perhaps matching TRBD1 (6 bases). V was cut by 6 bases and J by 7 bases, with 18 bases left in between. Germline CDR1 reads LGHNT; CDR2 reads FRNRAP. The CDR3 sequence is 14 residues long. Combining the CDR3 with reference TRBV12-5 and TRBJ1-2 gives the whole variable domain DARVTQTPRHKVTEMGQEVTMRCQPILGHNTVFWYRQTMMQGLELLAYFRNRAPLDDSGMPKDRFSAEMPDATLATLKIQPSEPRDSAVYFCASGLDPGTTGYTFGSGTRLTVV.

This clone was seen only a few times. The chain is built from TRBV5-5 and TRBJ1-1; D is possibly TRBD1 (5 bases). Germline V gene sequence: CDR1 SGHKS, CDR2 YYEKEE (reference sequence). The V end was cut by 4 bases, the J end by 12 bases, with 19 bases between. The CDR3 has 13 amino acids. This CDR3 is CASSPLGPGKTFF. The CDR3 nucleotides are TGTGCCAGCAGCCCGCTGGGGCCCGGCAAGACTTTCTTT. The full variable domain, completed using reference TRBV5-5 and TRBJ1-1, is DAGVTQSPTHLIKTRGQQVTLRCSPISGHKSVSWYQQVLGQGPQFIFQYYEKEERGRGNFPDRFSARQFPNYSSELNVNALLLGDSALYLCASSPLGPGKTFFGQGTRLTVV.

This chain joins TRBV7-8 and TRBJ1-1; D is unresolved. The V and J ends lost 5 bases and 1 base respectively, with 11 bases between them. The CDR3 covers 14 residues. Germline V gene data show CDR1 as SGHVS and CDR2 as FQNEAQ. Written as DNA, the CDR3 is TGTGCCAGCAGCCCCGAGACGGGGAACACTGAAGCTTTCTTT. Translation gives CASSPETGNTEAFF.

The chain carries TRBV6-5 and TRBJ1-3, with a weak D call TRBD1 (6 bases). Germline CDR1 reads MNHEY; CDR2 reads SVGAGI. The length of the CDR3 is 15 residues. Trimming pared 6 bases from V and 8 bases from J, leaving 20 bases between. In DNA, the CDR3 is TGTGCCAGCAGCCAGACGGGACACCTTAGGGACACCATATATTTT. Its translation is CASSQTGHLRDTIYF.

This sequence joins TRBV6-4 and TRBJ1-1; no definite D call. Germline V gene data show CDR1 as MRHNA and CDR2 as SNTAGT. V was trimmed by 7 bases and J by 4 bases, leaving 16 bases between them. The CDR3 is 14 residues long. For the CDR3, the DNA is TGTGCCAGCATCGACATCCCCTACGGCACTGAAGCTTTCTTT. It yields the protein CASIDIPYGTEAFF.

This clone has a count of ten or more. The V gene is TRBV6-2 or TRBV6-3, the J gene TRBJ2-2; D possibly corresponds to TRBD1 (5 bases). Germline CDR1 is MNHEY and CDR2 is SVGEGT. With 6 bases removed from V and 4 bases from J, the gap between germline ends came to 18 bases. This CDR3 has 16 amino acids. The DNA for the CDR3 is TGTGCCAGCAGCTCTTCTAGGGGCTCGAGCACCGGGGAGCTGTTTTTT. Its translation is CASSSSRGSSTGELFF.

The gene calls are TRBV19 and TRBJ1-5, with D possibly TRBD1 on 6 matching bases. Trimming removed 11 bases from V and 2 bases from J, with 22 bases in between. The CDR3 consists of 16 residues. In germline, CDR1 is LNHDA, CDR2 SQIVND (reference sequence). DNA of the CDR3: TGTGCCCGGGGGGGGGCCGGGGGCCCGGGCAATCAGCCCCAGCATTTT. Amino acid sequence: CARGGAGGPGNQPQHF.

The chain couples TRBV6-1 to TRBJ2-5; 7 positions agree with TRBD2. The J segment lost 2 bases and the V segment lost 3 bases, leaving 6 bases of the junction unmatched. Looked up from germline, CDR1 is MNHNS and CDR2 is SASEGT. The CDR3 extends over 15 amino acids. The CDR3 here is CASSDGGGPQETQYF. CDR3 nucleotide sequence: TGTGCCAGCAGTGACGGCGGGGGACCGCAAGAGACCCAGTACTTC.

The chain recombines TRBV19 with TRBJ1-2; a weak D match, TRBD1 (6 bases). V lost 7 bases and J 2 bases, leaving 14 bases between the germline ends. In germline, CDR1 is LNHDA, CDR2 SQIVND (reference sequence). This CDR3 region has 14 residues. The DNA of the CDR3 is TGTGCCAGTAATAACATACAGGGAAACTATGGCTACACCTTC. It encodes CASNNIQGNYGYTF.